Listed here is a single T cell receptor (beta chain). What it binds is not known. These data belong to a study of T cell responses to AZD1222 COVID-19 vaccine. Libraries were prepared by immunoSEQ multiplex PCR; TCRdb keeps only in-frame clonotypes and omits some of them. The sample records some 140,000 clones, roughly 91% being singletons. Trimming removed 2 bases from V and 6 bases from J, with 15 bases in between. This CDR3 has 15 amino acids. Germline CDR1 and CDR2: SGDLS and YYNGEE. Study-level points and caveats: Samples come after the peak T cell response, not at day 14. Donors were mostly white British, more females; clonal diversity possibly underestimated.

The V gene is TRBV9, the J gene TRBJ2-1, with D tentatively TRBD2 (6 bases). The source was peripheral blood, collected 28 days after the second AZD1222 dose. The clonotype comes from an adult who received the AZD1222 COVID-19 vaccine. The CDR3 DNA follows: TGTGCCAGCAGCGTTGCCGGGACTCCGATCAATGAGCAGTTCTTC. It yields the protein CASSVAGTPINEQFF.